The 21 T cell receptor beta chains given below trace back to one sample, sequenced in a study of blood T cells in healthy people across ages. The use of a sample-barcoded 5' primer and a J-beta primer mix characterized a second PCR of about 7 to 12 cycles. TCRdb analysed the 5' RACE reads with MiXCR anew, one entry per CDR3 protein. The table shows around 850,000 distinct CDR3 sequences, with approximately 35% occurring only once. Source material: blood. The source is a man aged 18 to 29 in good health.

The chain employs TRBV3-1 and TRBJ1-5; maybe TRBD1 (6 bases). The CDR3 has 14 residues. Trimming pared 4 bases from V and 5 bases from J, leaving 12 bases between. Per the germline V gene, CDR1 is LGHDT and CDR2 is YNNKEL (reference sequence). CDR3 nucleotide sequence: TGTGCCAGCAGCCCAAGTAGGGGGGATCAGCCCCAGCATTTT. Encoded protein: CASSPSRGDQPQHF.

The chain combines TRBV27 with TRBJ1-1; a possible D gene is TRBD1 (5 bases). Trimming took off 6 bases at V and 3 bases at J, with 14 bases between the two ends. CDR3 length equals 14 residues. Germline assignment: CDR1 MNHEY and CDR2 SMNVEV (reference sequence). Written as DNA, the CDR3 is TGTGCCAGCAGCGGAGGGGAGGCGGACACTGAAGCTTTCTTT. Amino acid sequence: CASSGGEADTEAFF.

The table lists this clonotype with a count of one. V usage is TRBV6-1 and J usage is TRBJ2-2, with TRBD2 matching 7 bases. This CDR3 contains 15 residues. Per germline, CDR1 MNHNS and CDR2 SASEGT. The trim removed 4 bases at V and 3 bases at J, leaving 5 bases unmatched. The CDR3 here is CASSGKAGDTGELFF. DNA of the CDR3: TGTGCCAGCAGTGGAAAGGCGGGGGACACCGGGGAGCTGTTTTTT.

The chain recombines TRBV12-3 or TRBV12-4 with TRBJ2-1; D unclear. The length of the CDR3 is 17 residues. Trimming took 3 bases from V and 0 from J, leaving 15 bases between them. CDR3 DNA sequence: TGTGCCAGCAGTTTGGGTACAGCCCATAACTCCTACAATGAGCAGTTCTTC. Translating it yields CASSLGTAHNSYNEQFF.

There are many counts of this clonotype. DNA for the CDR3: TGTGCCAGCAGCTTGGCCCCCACAGGGACCACAGATACGCAGTATTTT. Translation gives CASSLAPTGTTDTQYF. J is TRBJ2-3 and V is TRBV5-5, with D maybe TRBD1 (6 bases). The V end lost 0 bases, the J end lost 2 bases, and 13 bases lay between the germline ends. The CDR3 has 16 amino acids. Looked up from germline, CDR1 is SGHKS and CDR2 is YYEKEE (reference sequence). Drawing the rest from reference TRBV5-5 and TRBJ2-3, the complete variable domain is DAGVTQSPTHLIKTRGQQVTLRCSPISGHKSVSWYQQVLGQGPQFIFQYYEKEERGRGNFPDRFSARQFPNYSSELNVNALLLGDSALYLCASSLAPTGTTDTQYFGPGTRLTVL.

This sequence joins TRBV25-1 and TRBJ2-1, with 8 bases lining up with TRBD2. The CDR3 is made up of 17 amino acids. The V and J ends lost 3 bases and 8 bases, in that order; junction bases with no gene match: 15. The germline CDR1 and CDR2 sequences are MGHDK and SYGVNS. The DNA of the CDR3 is TGTGCCAGCAGTGATCCCTATGATAGCGGGATTACGGATGAGCAGTTCTTC. Its translation is CASSDPYDSGITDEQFF.

This clonotype was seen more than once but under ten times. The CDR3: CATLGTSSLEETQYF. CDR3 bases: TGTGCCACCTTGGGGACATCGTCTCTCGAGGAGACCCAGTACTTC. This rearrangement joins TRBV2 to TRBJ2-5, with D possibly TRBD1 on 6 matching bases. The CDR3 is made up of 15 amino acids. V dropped 10 bases and J dropped 5 bases, with 23 bases sitting between them. Germline V gene data show CDR1 as SNHLY and CDR2 as FYNNEI. Drawing the rest from reference TRBV2 and TRBJ2-5, the complete variable domain is EPEVTQTPSHQVTQMGQEVILRCVPISNHLYFYWYRQILGQKVEFLVSFYNNEISEKSEIFDDQFSVERPDGSNFTLKIRSTKLEDSAMYFCATLGTSSLEETQYFGPGTRLLVL.

The chain joins TRBV4-1 to TRBJ2-1, with 12 bases lining up with TRBD2. Germline-derived CDR1 and CDR2 are MGHRA and YSYEKL. The CDR3 totals 17 residues. V was pared by 1 base and J by 4 bases, with 5 bases of the junction left unmatched. DNA for the CDR3: TGCGCCAGCAGCCAAGGCCTGACTAGCGGGGGTTACAATGAGCAGTTCTTC. Amino acid sequence: CASSQGLTSGGYNEQFF.

V is TRBV6-5 and J is TRBJ2-7, with TRBD1 as a possible D gene (5 bases). V lost 6 bases and J 6 bases, leaving 21 bases between the germline ends. The germline CDR1 and CDR2 sequences are MNHEY and SVGAGI. This CDR3 is built from 15 residues. CDR3 loop: CASRRDRFGAGEQYF. The CDR3 coding sequence is TGTGCCAGCAGACGCGACAGATTTGGGGCTGGCGAGCAGTACTTC.

This clonotype was observed a handful of times. The V gene is TRBV5-4, the J gene TRBJ2-5, with 8 bases that match TRBD1. Germline V gene lookup returns CDR1 SGHNT and CDR2 YYREEE (reference sequence). The CDR3 covers 16 residues. V lost 3 bases and J lost 11; bases outside the gene matches: 18. CDR3 nucleotide sequence: TGTGCCAGCAGCTCCGATAGACAGGGGACTTACAATGAGCAGTACTTC. It codes for CASSSDRQGTYNEQYF. The whole variable domain, remainder taken from reference TRBV5-4 and TRBJ2-5, is ETGVTQSPTHLIKTRGQQVTLRCSSQSGHNTVSWYQQALGQGPQFIFQYYREEENGRGNFPPRFSGLQFPNYSSELNVNALELDDSALYLCASSSDRQGTYNEQYFGPGTRLLVL.

This clonotype was picked up many times. Written as DNA, the CDR3 is TGTGCCAGCAGCGTAGATTATGAGCAGTTCTTC. Amino acids: CASSVDYEQFF. The V gene is TRBV9, the J gene TRBJ2-1, with D unclear. The CDR3 has 11 amino acids. The V gene's germline CDR1 is SGDLS and CDR2 YYNGEE. V was cut by 0 bases and J by 8 bases, with 3 bases left in between.

Turning to this clonotype: This may stem from a read error, because a much larger clone lies one nucleotide away. V usage is TRBV7-8 and J usage is TRBJ1-5, with 8 bases lining up with TRBD1. This CDR3 comprises 17 residues. Germline CDR1 and CDR2: SGHVS and FQNEAQ. The CDR3: CAISLGPPGQAYQPQHF. DNA for the CDR3: TGTGCCATCAGCTTAGGGCCCCCGGGACAGGCGTATCAGCCCCAGCATTTT.

The gene calls are TRBV9 and TRBJ1-5; D is ambiguous. The germline V and J ends were trimmed by 3 bases and 3 bases, with 10 bases remaining between them. Germline CDR1 is SGDLS and CDR2 is YYNGEE. This CDR3 is built from 14 residues. In DNA, the CDR3 is TGTGCCAGCAGCGGAGGGCCGGTCAATCAGCCCCAGCATTTT. As protein: CASSGGPVNQPQHF. The full variable domain, its missing parts supplied by reference TRBV9 and TRBJ1-5, is DSGVTQTPKHLITATGQRVTLRCSPRSGDLSVYWYQQSLDQGLQFLIQYYNGEERAKGNILERFSAQQFPDLHSELNLSSLELGDSALYFCASSGGPVNQPQHFGDGTRLSIL.

This clonotype showed up many times. The chain is built from TRBV5-8 and TRBJ2-7; D might be TRBD2 (5 bases). Germline CDR1 and CDR2: SGHTS and YDEGEE. Trimming stripped 3 bases from V and 4 bases from J, with 5 bases between. The CDR3 contains 11 residues. In DNA, the CDR3 is TGTGCCAGCAGCTGGAGGTACGAGCAGTACTTC. Translation gives CASSWRYEQYF.

This clonotype was counted only a few times. This rearrangement joins TRBV12-3 or TRBV12-4 to TRBJ2-3; 9 bases match TRBD2. There are 15 residues in the CDR3. V lost 5 bases and J lost 4; bases outside the gene matches: 7. CDR3 DNA sequence: TGTGCCAGCAGTCCCCTAGCGGGGCCGGCAGATACGCAGTATTTT. As protein: CASSPLAGPADTQYF.

The genes are TRBV18 and TRBJ2-1, with 9 bases matching TRBD2. The trim removed 5 bases at V and 2 bases at J, leaving 4 bases unmatched. This CDR3 is built from 15 residues. CDR1 is KGHSH, CDR2 LQKENI, per germline. CDR3 DNA: TGTGCCAGCTCAGTAGCGGGGGTCACCTACAATGAGCAGTTCTTC. This sequence encodes CASSVAGVTYNEQFF. Looking up the rest from reference TRBV18 and TRBJ2-1 gives the full variable domain: NAGVMQNPRHLVRRRGQEARLRCSPMKGHSHVYWYRQLPEEGLKFMVYLQKENIIDESGMPKERFSAEFPKEGPSILRIQQVVRGDSAAYFCASSVAGVTYNEQFFGPGTRLTVL.

Turning to this clonotype: One end of the junction does not line up with germline, which may come from a read error. This chain connects TRBV20-1 to TRBJ1-2; weak D call: TRBD1 (5 bases). The CDR3 runs 14 residues. The germline gives CDR1 DFQATT, CDR2 SNEGSKA (reference sequence). This CDR3 reads CSARDRRGVDGHTF. The CDR3 DNA reads as TGCAGTGCGCGAGATCGGCGGGGCGTTGATGGCCACACCTTC.

This clonotype is a singleton in its sample. V gene TRBV7-3 combines with J gene TRBJ2-2; perhaps TRBD2 as D (6 bases). Germline V CDR1 and CDR2: SGHTA, FQGTGA. This CDR3 spans 16 amino acids. V was shortened by 1 base and J by 2 bases, with 11 bases between the two germline ends. The CDR3 sequence is CASSLNGLQNTGELFF. In DNA, the CDR3 is TGTGCCAGCAGCTTAAATGGACTACAAAACACCGGGGAGCTGTTTTTT.

CDR3 sequence (DNA): TGTGCCACCAGTGGTCCCGCGGGAGGGCCCTACAATGAGCAGTTCTTC. It translates to CATSGPAGGPYNEQFF. J is TRBJ2-1 and V is TRBV24-1, with 9 bases identical to TRBD2. V lost 5 bases and J lost 2; bases outside the gene matches: 6. Germline V lookup: CDR1 KGHDR, CDR2 SFDVKD. The CDR3 consists of 16 residues.

This clonotype was detected only a few times. The V and J genes are TRBV12-3 or TRBV12-4 and TRBJ1-2, with D unclear. The CDR3 runs to 20 residues. The ends were cut back, 0 bases at V and 8 bases at J, with 31 bases in the middle. CDR3 loop: CASSLAAPPGSIFLPGGYTF. For the CDR3, the DNA is TGTGCCAGCAGTTTAGCGGCGCCCCCGGGTAGTATCTTCCTTCCTGGGGGCTACACCTTC.

The chain carries TRBV6-5 and TRBJ1-1, with a tentative D call TRBD1 (5 bases). The CDR3 covers 16 residues. V was pared by 6 bases and J by 1 base, with 18 bases between. Germline CDR1 is MNHEY and CDR2 is SVGAGI. The CDR3 reads CASRLGPFRENTEAFF. CDR3 nucleotides: TGTGCCAGCAGGCTGGGACCATTTAGGGAGAACACTGAAGCTTTCTTT.